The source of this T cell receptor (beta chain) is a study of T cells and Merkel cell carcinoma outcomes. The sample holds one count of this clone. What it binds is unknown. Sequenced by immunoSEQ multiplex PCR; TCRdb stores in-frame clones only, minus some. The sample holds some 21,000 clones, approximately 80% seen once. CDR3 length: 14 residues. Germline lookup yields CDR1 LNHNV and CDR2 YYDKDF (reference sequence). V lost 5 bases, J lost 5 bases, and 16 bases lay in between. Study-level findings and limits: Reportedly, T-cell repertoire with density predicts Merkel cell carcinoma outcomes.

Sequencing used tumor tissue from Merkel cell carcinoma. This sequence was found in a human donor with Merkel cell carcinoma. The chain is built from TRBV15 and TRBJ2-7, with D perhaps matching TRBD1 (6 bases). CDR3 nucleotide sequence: TGTGCCACCAGCCTGCCTCAGGGGTGGGACGAGCAGTACTTC. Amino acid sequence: CATSLPQGWDEQYF.